The 9 T cell receptor beta chains given below trace back to one sample, sequenced in a study of blood T cell repertoires in COVID-19 (dated by TCRdb to between 2020 and 2021). Library preparation was by the immunoSEQ multiplex PCR assay. TCRdb took over this immuneACCESS table, retaining in-frame rearrangements with V and J assigned. Such tables are incomplete; in checked studies, under half of the missing clones stem from an unresolved V gene, and the remainder is unexplained. Recorded for this sample are 68,000 or so clones; around nine tenths of them occurred a single time. The ten largest account for 5.5% to 8.5% of the sample. Sequencing was done on a sample of peripheral blood. The source is a man aged 50-60 years with active COVID-19.

CDR3 nucleotides: TGTGCCTGGAGTGAGGGACAGGGAAATTCACCCCTCCACTTT. This sequence encodes CAWSEGQGNSPLHF. J is TRBJ1-6 and V is TRBV30, with TRBD1 matching 9 bases. The CDR3 totals 14 residues. Trimming took 1 base from V and 7 from J; bases not matched to a gene: 2. Germline V gene lookup returns CDR1 GTSNPN and CDR2 SVGIG (reference sequence).

The rearrangement links TRBV7-2 to TRBJ2-3; unclear D gene. Trimming removed 3 bases at V and 5 bases at J, with 9 bases between. The CDR3 runs to 13 residues. Germline CDR1 is SGHTA and CDR2 is FQGNSA. The CDR3 DNA reads TGTGCCAGCAGCTTTTTAGTTAAAGATACGCAGTATTTT. Translated, it gives CASSFLVKDTQYF.

The rearrangement joins TRBV4-3 to TRBJ2-7; TRBD1 matches 12 bases. CDR1 is LGHNA and CDR2 is YSLEER in the germline V gene. V gave up 0 bases and J gave up 4 bases; unmatched junction bases: 10. This CDR3 contains 18 residues. This chain's CDR3 is CASSQDRQGTGGSYEQYF. The DNA of the CDR3 is TGCGCCAGCAGCCAAGATCGTCAGGGGACAGGGGGCTCTTACGAGCAGTACTTC.

The chain is built from TRBV18 and TRBJ1-6, with 7 bases identical to TRBD1. There are 17 residues in the CDR3. Germline V gene lookup returns CDR1 KGHSH and CDR2 LQKENI. The ends lost 6 bases at V and 0 bases at J; junction bases unmatched: 8. The DNA for the CDR3 is TGTGCCAGCTCTCGCACAGGGGAGACCTCCTATAATTCACCCCTCCACTTT. As protein: CASSRTGETSYNSPLHF.

The chain recombines TRBV12-5 with TRBJ2-3; D not resolved. The CDR3 contains 14 residues. The V end lost 6 bases, the J end lost 4 bases, and 14 bases lay between the germline ends. Germline V gene data show CDR1 as LGHNT and CDR2 as FRNRAP. As DNA, the CDR3 is TGTGCTAGTGGCCCCGGCAGCGCATCAGATACGCAGTATTTT. Residues: CASGPGSASDTQYF. The full variable domain, in which reference TRBV12-5 and TRBJ2-3 provide the parts outside the CDR3, is DARVTQTPRHKVTEMGQEVTMRCQPILGHNTVFWYRQTMMQGLELLAYFRNRAPLDDSGMPKDRFSAEMPDATLATLKIQPSEPRDSAVYFCASGPGSASDTQYFGPGTRLTVL.

The chain links TRBV7-2 to TRBJ2-2, with D perhaps TRBD1 (7 bases). V lost 10 bases and J 5 bases, leaving 29 bases between the germline ends. In germline, CDR1 is SGHTA, CDR2 FQGNSA. CDR3 length equals 18 residues. The CDR3 here is CATRGQILGTGGTGELFF. The CDR3 nucleotides read TGTGCCACCAGGGGACAGATTCTGGGGACCGGAGGGACCGGGGAGCTGTTTTTT. The full variable domain, with the rest looked up from reference TRBV7-2 and TRBJ2-2, is GAGVSQSPSNKVTEKGKDVELRCDPISGHTALYWYRQSLGQGLEFLIYFQGNSAPDKSGLPSDRFSAERTGGSVSTLTIQRTQQEDSAVYLCATRGQILGTGGTGELFFGEGSRLTVL.

The V gene is TRBV6-4, the J gene TRBJ1-1; 9 bases map to TRBD1. The ends lost 6 bases at V and 0 bases at J; junction bases unmatched: 5. The germline gives CDR1 MRHNA, CDR2 SNTAGT. This CDR3 has 15 amino acids. The CDR3 DNA reads as TGTGCCAGCAGGGATCGGACAGGGGTGAACACTGAAGCTTTCTTT. It translates to CASRDRTGVNTEAFF.

The V call is TRBV7-9, the J call TRBJ1-5, with TRBD1 as a possible D gene (5 bases). V lost 4 bases and J 6 bases, leaving 13 bases between the germline ends. CDR1 and CDR2 from the germline V gene are SEHNR and FQNEAQ (reference sequence). The CDR3 is 14 amino acids. The CDR3 DNA follows: TGTGCCAGCAGCTCCCAAGGGGTCTTTCAGCCCCAGCATTTT. Protein sequence: CASSSQGVFQPQHF.

CDR3 region: CASSVAGHLGRTGELFF. CDR3 coding DNA: TGTGCCAGCAGCGTTGCTGGACACTTGGGGCGGACCGGGGAGCTGTTTTTT. This sequence joins TRBV7-3 and TRBJ2-2; D possibly corresponds to TRBD1 (5 bases). CDR3 length equals 17 residues. Per germline, CDR1 SGHTA and CDR2 FQGTGA. The V gene lost 5 bases and the J gene lost 5 bases, with 21 bases spanning the gap. Combining the CDR3 with reference TRBV7-3 and TRBJ2-2 gives the whole variable domain GAGVSQTPSNKVTEKGKYVELRCDPISGHTALYWYRQSLGQGPEFLIYFQGTGAADDSGLPNDRFFAVRPEGSVSTLKIQRTERGDSAVYLCASSVAGHLGRTGELFFGEGSRLTVL.